This TCR beta chain emerged from a study of T cells after posttransplantation cyclophosphamide. Trimming took off 0 bases at V and 9 bases at J, with 11 bases between the two ends. Per the germline V gene, CDR1 is SNHLY and CDR2 is FYNNEI. The CDR3 totals 13 residues. A marrow graft followed busulfan-fludarabine conditioning, with cyclophosphamide on days +3 and +4. Produced via immunoSEQ multiplex PCR; TCRdb's table is partial and in-frame only. This sample carries roughly 16,000 clones and no singletons, and around 0.5% goes to the top ten. Whole-study findings and limits: TRB overlap between skin or GI tissue T cells and blood was limited. Donor-recipient repertoire similarity was low at 1-2 months, rising over year one.

By share of the sample, this clone is medium-sized. Its specificity is unknown. Material: PBMCs, obtained after allogeneic stem cell transplant with posttransplant cyclophosphamide. The sequence was collected from a female patient aged 25-39 years who received an allogeneic stem cell transplant from a related donor, was CMV-positive, and had no GVHD. T cells may partly derive from the graft donor. The chain combines TRBV2 with TRBJ1-1; D gene unclear. The CDR3 region has the DNA TGTGCCAGCAGTGAAGCCGGAGGAAGAAAAGCTTTCTTT. This sequence encodes CASSEAGGRKAFF.